The 4 T cell receptor beta chains listed next were all sequenced from one sample in a study of blood T cell repertoires in COVID-19. Data came from immunoSEQ multiplex PCR; TCRdb stores just in-frame clones and leaves some out. The sample consists of 180,000 or so clones, roughly 84% of them appearing once. Input material: PBMCs or T cells enriched from blood (not recorded which). Receptor source: a woman aged 55-70 years who had recovered from COVID-19.

On this clone: Other DNA sequences from this sample encode an identical CDR3 as well. The V call is TRBV2, the J call TRBJ2-2; 9 bases map to TRBD1. V shed 8 bases and J 2 bases; nucleotides not matched to a gene: 3. The germline V gene encodes CDR1 SNHLY and CDR2 FYNNEI. This CDR3 is 14 amino acids long. The CDR3 DNA reads TGTGCCAGCTGGGGACAGGGCAACACCGGGGAGCTGTTTTTT. Its translation is CASWGQGNTGELFF.

This clone was seen just once. The CDR3 reads CASSLYGGYETQYF. The CDR3 DNA follows: TGTGCCAGCAGCTTATACGGGGGGTACGAGACCCAGTACTTC. The genes are TRBV7-8 and TRBJ2-5; 7 positions agree with TRBD2. The germline V gene encodes CDR1 SGHVS and CDR2 FQNEAQ. This CDR3 comprises 14 residues. Trimming at V came to 2 bases and at J to 5 bases, leaving 5 bases not matched to a gene.

This clone was counted a few times. This chain links TRBV7-9 with TRBJ1-4; 7 bases fit TRBD1. The ends lost 5 bases at V and 7 bases at J; junction bases unmatched: 10. The CDR3 covers 15 residues. Germline lookup yields CDR1 SEHNR and CDR2 FQNEAQ (reference sequence). CDR3 sequence (DNA): TGTGCCAGCAGCGTCGCCGGGACAGTGGGTGAAAAACTGTTTTTT. It codes for CASSVAGTVGEKLFF.

The chain links TRBV7-2 to TRBJ2-7, with 7 bases identical to TRBD1. This CDR3 has 12 residues. The germline gives CDR1 SGHTA, CDR2 FQGNSA. Losses at the gene ends were 2 bases for V and 5 bases for J; bases not matched to a gene: 0. As DNA, the CDR3 is TGTGCCAGCAGCTTAACAGGGGACGAGCAGTACTTC. Translating gives CASSLTGDEQYF.